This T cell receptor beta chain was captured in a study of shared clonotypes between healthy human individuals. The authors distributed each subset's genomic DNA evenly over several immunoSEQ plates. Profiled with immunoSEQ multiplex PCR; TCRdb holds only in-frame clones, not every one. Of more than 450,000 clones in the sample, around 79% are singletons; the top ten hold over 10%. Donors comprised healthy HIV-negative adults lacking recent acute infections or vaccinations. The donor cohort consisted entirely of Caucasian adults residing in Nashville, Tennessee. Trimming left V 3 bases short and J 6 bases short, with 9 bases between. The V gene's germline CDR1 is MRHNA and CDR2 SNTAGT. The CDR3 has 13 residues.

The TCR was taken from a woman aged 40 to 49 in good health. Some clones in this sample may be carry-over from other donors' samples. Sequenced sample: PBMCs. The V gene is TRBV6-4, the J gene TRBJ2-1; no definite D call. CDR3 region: CASSDEALNEQFF. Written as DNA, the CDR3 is TGTGCCAGCAGTGATGAGGCGCTCAATGAGCAGTTCTTC.